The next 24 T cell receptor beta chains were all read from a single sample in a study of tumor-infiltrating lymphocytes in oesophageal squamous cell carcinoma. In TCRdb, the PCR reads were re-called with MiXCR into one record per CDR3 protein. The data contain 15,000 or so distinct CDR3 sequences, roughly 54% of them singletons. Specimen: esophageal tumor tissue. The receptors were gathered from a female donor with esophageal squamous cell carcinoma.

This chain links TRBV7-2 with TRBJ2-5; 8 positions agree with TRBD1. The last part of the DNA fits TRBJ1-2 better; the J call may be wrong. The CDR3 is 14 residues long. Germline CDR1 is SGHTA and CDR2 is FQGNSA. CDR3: CASSGGQANYGYTF. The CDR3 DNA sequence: TGTGCCAGCAGCGGGGGACAGGCTAACTATGGCTACACCTTC.

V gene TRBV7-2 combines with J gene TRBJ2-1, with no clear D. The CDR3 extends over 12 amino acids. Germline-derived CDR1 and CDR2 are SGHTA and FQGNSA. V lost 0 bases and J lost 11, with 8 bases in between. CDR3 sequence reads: CASSLASIQQFF. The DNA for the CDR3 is TGTGCCAGCAGCTTAGCTAGCATTCAGCAGTTCTTC.

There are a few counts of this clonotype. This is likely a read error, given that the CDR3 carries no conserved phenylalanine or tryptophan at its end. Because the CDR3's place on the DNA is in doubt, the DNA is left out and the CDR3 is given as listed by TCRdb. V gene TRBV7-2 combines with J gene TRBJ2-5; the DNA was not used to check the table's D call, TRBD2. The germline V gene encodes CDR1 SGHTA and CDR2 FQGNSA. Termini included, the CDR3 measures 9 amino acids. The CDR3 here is CASSLKAAG.

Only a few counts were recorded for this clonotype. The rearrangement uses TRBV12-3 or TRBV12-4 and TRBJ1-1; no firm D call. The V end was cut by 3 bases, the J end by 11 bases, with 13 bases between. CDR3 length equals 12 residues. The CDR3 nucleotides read TGTGCCAGCAGTTTTAAGTCCTTTGTTGCTTTCTTT. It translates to CASSFKSFVAFF.

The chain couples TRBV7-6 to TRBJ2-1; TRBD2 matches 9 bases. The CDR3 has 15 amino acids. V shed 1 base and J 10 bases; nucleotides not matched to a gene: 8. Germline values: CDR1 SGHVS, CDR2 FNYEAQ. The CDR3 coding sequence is TGTGCCAGCAGCTTAGGGTTAGCGGGAGTTTTCGAGCAGTTCTTC. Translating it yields CASSLGLAGVFEQFF.

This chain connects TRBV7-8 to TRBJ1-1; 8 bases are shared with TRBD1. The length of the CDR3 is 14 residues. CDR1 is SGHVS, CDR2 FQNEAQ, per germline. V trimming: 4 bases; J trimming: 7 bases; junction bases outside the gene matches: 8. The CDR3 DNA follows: TGTGCCAGCAGCTCGACGACAGGGGCGAATGAAGCTTTCTTT. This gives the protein CASSSTTGANEAFF. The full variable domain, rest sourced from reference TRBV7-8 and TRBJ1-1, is GAGVSQSPRYKVAKRGQDVALRCDPISGHVSLFWYQQALGQGPEFLTYFQNEAQLDKSGLPSDRFFAERPEGSVSTLKIQRTQQEDSAVYLCASSSTTGANEAFFGQGTRLTVV.

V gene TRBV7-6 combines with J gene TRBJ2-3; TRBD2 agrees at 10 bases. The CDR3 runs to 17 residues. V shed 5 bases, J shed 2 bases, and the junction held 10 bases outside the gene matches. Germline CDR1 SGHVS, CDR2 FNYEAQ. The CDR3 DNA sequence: TGTGCCAGCAGCCGGACTAGCGGCCATTACCCCACAGATACGCAGTATTTT. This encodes CASSRTSGHYPTDTQYF.

The CDR3, as DNA: TGTGCCAGCACCCTCTTAGGGGGGACCCAGTACTTC. Translated, it gives CASTLLGGTQYF. The chain uses TRBV7-2 and TRBJ2-5, with D possibly TRBD1 on 6 matching bases. The CDR3 is made up of 12 amino acids. The V end lost 7 bases, the J end lost 7 bases, and 13 bases lay between the germline ends. CDR1 and CDR2 (germline): SGHTA, FQGNSA.

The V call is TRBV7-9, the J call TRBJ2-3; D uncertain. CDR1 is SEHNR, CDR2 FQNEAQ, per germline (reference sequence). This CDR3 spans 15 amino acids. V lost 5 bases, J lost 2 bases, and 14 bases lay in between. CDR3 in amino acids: CASSHYTASTDTQYF. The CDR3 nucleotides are TGTGCCAGCAGCCACTACACGGCCTCCACAGATACGCAGTATTTT.

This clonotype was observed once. The chain's CDR3 is CASTPASETYEQYF. Written as DNA, the CDR3 is TGTGCCAGCACCCCCGCTAGCGAAACCTACGAGCAGTACTTC. The chain couples TRBV28 to TRBJ2-1, with D possibly matching TRBD2 (6 bases). The DNA end is more similar to TRBJ2-7, so the J call may be wrong. The germline V gene encodes CDR1 MDHEN and CDR2 SYDVKM. The CDR3 contains 14 residues.

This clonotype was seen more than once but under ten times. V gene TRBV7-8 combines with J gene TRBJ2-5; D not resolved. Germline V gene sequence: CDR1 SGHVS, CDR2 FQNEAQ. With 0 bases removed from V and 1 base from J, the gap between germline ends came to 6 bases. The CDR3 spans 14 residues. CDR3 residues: CASSLAFSQETQYF. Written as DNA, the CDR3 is TGTGCCAGCAGCTTAGCTTTCAGCCAAGAGACCCAGTACTTC.

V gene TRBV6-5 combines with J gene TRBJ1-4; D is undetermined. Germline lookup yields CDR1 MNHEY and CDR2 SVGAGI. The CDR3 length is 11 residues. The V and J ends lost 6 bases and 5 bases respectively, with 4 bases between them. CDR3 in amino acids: CASRKNEKLFF. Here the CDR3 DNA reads TGTGCCAGCAGGAAGAATGAAAAACTGTTTTTT.

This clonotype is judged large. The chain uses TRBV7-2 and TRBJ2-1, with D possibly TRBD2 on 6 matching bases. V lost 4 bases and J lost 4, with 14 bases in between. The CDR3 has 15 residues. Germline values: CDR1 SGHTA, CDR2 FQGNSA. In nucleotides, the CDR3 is TGTGCCAGCAGCTCCGGGAGCGGTGGATACAATGAGCAGTTCTTC. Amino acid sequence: CASSSGSGGYNEQFF.

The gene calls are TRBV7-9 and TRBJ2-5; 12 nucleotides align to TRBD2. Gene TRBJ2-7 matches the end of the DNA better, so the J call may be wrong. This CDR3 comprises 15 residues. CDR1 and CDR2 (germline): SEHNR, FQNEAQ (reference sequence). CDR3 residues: CASSWTSGASYEQYF. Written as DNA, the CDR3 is TGTGCCAGCAGTTGGACTAGCGGGGCGTCCTACGAGCAGTACTTC.

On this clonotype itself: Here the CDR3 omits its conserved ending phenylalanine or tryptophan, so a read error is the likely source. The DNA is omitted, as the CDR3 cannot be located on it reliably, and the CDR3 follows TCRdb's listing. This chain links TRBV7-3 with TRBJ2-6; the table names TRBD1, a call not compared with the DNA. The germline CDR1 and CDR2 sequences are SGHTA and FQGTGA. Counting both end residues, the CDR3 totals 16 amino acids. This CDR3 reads CASSLTHGPYEQYFGA.

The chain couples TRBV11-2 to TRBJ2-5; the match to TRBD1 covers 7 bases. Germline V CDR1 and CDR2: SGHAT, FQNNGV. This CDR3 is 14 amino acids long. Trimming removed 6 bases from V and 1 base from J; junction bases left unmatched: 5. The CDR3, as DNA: TGTGCCAGCAGGCAGGGGGTAGGCCAAGAGACCCAGTACTTC. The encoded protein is CASRQGVGQETQYF.

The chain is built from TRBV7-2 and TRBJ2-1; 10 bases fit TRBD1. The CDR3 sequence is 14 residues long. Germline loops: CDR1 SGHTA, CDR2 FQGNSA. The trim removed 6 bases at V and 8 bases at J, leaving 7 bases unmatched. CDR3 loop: CASRPGTGADEQFF. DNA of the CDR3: TGTGCCAGCAGACCCGGGACAGGGGCCGATGAGCAGTTCTTC.

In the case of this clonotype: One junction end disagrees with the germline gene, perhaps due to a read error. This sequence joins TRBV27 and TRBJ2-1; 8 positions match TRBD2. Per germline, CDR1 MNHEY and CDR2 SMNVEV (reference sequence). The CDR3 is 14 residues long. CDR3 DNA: TGTGCCAGCAGTACCGGGACTAGTCACAACGAGCAGTTCTTC. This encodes CASSTGTSHNEQFF.

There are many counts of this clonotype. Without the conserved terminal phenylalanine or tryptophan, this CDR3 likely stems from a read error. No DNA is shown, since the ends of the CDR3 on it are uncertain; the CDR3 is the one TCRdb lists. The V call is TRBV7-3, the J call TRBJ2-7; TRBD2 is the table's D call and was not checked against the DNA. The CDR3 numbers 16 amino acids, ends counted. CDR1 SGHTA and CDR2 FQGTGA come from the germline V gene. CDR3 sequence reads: CASSLGPNLYGYTFGS.

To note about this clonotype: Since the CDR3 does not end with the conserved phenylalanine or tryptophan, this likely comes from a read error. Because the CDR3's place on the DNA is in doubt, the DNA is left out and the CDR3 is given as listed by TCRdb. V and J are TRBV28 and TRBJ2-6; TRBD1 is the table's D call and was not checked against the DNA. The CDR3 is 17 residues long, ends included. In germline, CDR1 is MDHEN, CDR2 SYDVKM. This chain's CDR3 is CASSLQTGGISPLHFGN.

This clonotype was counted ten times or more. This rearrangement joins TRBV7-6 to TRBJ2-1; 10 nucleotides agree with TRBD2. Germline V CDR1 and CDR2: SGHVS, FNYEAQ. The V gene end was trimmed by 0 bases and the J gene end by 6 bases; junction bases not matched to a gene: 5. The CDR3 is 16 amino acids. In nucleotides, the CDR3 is TGTGCCAGCAGCTTAGCCACGGCTAGCGGGAGCAATGAGCAGTTCTTC. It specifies CASSLATASGSNEQFF.

The CDR3 sequence: CASSSFTDTQYF. Here the CDR3 DNA reads TGTGCCAGCAGCTCATTCACAGATACGCAGTATTTT. The rearrangement joins TRBV7-2 to TRBJ2-3; no firm D call. This CDR3 comprises 12 residues. Deletions cut 4 bases from V and 2 bases from J, with 4 bases between. Germline CDR1 SGHTA, CDR2 FQGNSA. Variable domain in full (rest from reference TRBV7-2 and TRBJ2-3): GAGVSQSPSNKVTEKGKDVELRCDPISGHTALYWYRQSLGQGLEFLIYFQGNSAPDKSGLPSDRFSAERTGGSVSTLTIQRTQQEDSAVYLCASSSFTDTQYFGPGTRLTVL.

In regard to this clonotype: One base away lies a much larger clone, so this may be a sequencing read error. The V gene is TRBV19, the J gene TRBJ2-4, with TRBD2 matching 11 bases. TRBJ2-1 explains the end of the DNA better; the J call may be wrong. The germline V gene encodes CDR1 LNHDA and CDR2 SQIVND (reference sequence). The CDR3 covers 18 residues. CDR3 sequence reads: CASRPGTSGSYERYEQFF. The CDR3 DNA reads TGTGCCAGTAGGCCAGGGACTAGCGGAAGTTATGAACGTTACGAGCAGTTCTTC.

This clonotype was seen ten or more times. Here the CDR3 DNA reads TGTGCCAGCAGCCCACTCGAGGGATCGTCGAACACTGAAGCTTTCTTT. Translating it yields CASSPLEGSSNTEAFF. This chain links TRBV3-1 with TRBJ1-1; the D is unclear. This CDR3 spans 16 amino acids. V shed 4 bases and J shed 1 base, with 16 bases lying between them. The V gene's germline CDR1 is LGHDT and CDR2 YNNKEL (reference sequence).